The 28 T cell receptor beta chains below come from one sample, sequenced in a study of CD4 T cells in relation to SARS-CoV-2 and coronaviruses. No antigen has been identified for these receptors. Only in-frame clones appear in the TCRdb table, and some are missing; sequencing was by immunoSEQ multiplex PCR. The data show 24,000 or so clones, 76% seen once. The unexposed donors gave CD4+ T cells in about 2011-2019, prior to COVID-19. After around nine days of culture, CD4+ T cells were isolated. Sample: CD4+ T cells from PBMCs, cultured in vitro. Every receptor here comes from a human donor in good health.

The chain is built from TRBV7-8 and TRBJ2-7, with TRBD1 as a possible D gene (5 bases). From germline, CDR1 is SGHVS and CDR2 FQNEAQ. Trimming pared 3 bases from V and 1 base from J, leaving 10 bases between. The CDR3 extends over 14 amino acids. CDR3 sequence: CASSFAGPSYEQYF. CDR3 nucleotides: TGTGCCAGCAGCTTTGCAGGGCCTTCCTACGAGCAGTACTTC.

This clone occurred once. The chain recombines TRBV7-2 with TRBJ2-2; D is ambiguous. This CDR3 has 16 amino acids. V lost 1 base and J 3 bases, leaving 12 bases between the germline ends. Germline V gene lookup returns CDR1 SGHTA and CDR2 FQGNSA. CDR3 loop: CASSLVGVRDTGELFF. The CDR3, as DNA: TGTGCCAGCAGCTTAGTAGGAGTTCGGGACACCGGGGAGCTGTTTTTT.

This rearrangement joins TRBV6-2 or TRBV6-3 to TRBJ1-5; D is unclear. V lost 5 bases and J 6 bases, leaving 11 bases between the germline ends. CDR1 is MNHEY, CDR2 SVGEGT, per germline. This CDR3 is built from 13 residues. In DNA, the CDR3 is TGTGCCAGCAGTCCGGACGGCGGTCAGCCCCAGCATTTT. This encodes CASSPDGGQPQHF.

The CDR3 is CASSQGSSGNTIYF. The DNA of the CDR3 is TGCGCCAGCAGCCAGGGGTCCTCTGGAAACACCATATATTTT. V and J are TRBV4-1 and TRBJ1-3; no clear D gene. V shed 3 bases and J shed 0 bases, with 6 bases lying between them. CDR3 length: 14 residues. Germline V gene sequence: CDR1 MGHRA, CDR2 YSYEKL.

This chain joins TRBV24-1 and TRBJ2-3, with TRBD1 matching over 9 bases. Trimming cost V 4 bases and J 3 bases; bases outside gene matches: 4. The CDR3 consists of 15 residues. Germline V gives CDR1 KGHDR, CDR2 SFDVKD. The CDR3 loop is CATSDPGTGTDTQYF. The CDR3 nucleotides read TGTGCCACCAGTGACCCAGGGACAGGGACAGATACGCAGTATTTT.

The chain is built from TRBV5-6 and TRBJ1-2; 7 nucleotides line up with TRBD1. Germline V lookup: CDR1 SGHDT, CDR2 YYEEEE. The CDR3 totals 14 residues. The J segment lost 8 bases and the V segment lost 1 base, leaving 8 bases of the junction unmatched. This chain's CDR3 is CASSLWRQGSGYTF. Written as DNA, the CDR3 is TGTGCCAGCAGCTTGTGGCGACAGGGATCCGGCTACACCTTC.

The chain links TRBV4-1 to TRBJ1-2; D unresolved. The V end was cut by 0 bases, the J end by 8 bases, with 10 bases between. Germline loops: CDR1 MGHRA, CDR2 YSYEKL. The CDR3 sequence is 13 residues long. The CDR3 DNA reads TGCGCCAGCAGCCAAGAATTCGGGTGGGGCTACACCTTC. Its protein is CASSQEFGWGYTF.

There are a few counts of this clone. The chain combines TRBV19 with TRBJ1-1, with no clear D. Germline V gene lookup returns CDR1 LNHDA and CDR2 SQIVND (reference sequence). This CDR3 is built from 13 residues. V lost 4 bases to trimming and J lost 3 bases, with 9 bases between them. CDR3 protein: CASSRPPYTEAFF. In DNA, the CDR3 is TGTGCCAGTAGTAGGCCCCCCTACACTGAAGCTTTCTTT.

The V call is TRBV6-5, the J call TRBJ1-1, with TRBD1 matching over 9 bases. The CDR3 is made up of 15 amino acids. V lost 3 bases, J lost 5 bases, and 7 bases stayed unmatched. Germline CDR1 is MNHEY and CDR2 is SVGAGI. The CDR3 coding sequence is TGTGCCAGCAGTTATATTAACAGGGGGCTGACTGAAGCTTTCTTT. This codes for CASSYINRGLTEAFF.

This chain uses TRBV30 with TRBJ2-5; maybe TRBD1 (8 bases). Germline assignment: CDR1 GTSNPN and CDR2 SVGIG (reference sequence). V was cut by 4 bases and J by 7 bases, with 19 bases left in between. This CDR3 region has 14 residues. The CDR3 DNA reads TGTGCCTGGAATCTTCATACAGGGGGGGTGACCCAGTACTTC. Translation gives CAWNLHTGGVTQYF. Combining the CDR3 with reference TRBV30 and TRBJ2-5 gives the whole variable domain SQTIHQWPATLVQPVGSPLSLECTVEGTSNPNLYWYRQAAGRGLQLLFYSVGIGQISSEVPQNLSASRPQDRQFILSSKKLLLSDSGFYLCAWNLHTGGVTQYFGPGTRLLVL.

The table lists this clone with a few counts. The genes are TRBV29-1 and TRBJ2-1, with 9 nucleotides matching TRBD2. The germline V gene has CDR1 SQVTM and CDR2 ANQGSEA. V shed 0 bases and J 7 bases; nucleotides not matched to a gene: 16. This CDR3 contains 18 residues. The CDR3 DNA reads TGCAGCGTTGAAGAAGTGGGCTTTGGCGGGAGGGCCGTAAATGAGCAGTTCTTC. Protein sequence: CSVEEVGFGGRAVNEQFF.

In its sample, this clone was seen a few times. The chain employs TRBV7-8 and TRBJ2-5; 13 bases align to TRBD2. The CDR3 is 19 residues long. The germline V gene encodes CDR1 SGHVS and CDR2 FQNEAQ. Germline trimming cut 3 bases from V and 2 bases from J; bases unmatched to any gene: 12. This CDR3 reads CASSFKGLAGHFQQETQYF. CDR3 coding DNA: TGTGCCAGCAGCTTTAAGGGACTAGCGGGACACTTCCAACAAGAGACCCAGTACTTC.

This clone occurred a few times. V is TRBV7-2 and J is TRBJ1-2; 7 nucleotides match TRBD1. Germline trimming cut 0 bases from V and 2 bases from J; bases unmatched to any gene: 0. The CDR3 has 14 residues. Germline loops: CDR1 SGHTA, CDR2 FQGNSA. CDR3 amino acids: CASSLAGGNYGYTF. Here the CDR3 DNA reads TGTGCCAGCAGCTTAGCAGGGGGCAACTATGGCTACACCTTC.

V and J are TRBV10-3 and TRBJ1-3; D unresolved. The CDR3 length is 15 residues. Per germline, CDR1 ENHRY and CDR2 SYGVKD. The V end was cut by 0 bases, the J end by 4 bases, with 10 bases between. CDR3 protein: CAISESPSGGNTIYF. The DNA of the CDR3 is TGTGCCATCAGTGAGTCCCCTTCGGGAGGAAACACCATATATTTT.

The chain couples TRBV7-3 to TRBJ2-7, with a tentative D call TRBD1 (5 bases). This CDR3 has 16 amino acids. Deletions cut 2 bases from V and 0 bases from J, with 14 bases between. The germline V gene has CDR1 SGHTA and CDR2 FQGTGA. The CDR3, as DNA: TGTGCCAGCAGCTTAGAAGGGGCAGGGTTCTCCTACGAGCAGTACTTC. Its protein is CASSLEGAGFSYEQYF.

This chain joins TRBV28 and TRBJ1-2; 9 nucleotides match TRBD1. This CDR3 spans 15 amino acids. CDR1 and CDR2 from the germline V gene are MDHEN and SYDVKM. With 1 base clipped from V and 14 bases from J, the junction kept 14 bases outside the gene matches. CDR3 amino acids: CASSLLQGGQGISTF. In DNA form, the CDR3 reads TGTGCCAGCAGTTTATTACAAGGAGGACAGGGGATAAGTACCTTC.

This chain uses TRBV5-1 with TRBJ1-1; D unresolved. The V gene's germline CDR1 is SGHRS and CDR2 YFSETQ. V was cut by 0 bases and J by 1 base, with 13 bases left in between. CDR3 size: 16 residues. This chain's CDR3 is CASSLAPGSGNTEAFF. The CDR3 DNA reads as TGCGCCAGCAGCTTGGCCCCAGGTAGCGGGAACACTGAAGCTTTCTTT.

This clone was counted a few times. The CDR3, as DNA: TGTGCCAGCAGCTCATCCTACTACGAGCAGTACTTC. As protein: CASSSSYYEQYF. The chain uses TRBV7-2 and TRBJ2-7; D unclear. Germline V gene sequence: CDR1 SGHTA, CDR2 FQGNSA. V was pared by 4 bases and J by 3 bases, with 7 bases between. There are 12 residues in the CDR3.

CDR3 residues: CASSQDTDQPQHF. The CDR3 DNA reads TGTGCCAGCAGCCAGGACACTGATCAGCCCCAGCATTTT. This chain joins TRBV7-2 and TRBJ1-5, with D tentatively TRBD1 (5 bases). Germline V gene lookup returns CDR1 SGHTA and CDR2 FQGNSA. The CDR3 extends over 13 amino acids. V was cut by 5 bases and J by 5 bases, with 10 bases left in between.

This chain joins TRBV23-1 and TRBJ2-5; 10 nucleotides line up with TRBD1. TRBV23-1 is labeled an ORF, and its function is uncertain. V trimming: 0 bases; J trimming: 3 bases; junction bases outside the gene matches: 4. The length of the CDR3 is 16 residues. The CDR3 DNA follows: TGCGCCAGCAGTCAATCGGGGGGGACAGGGGAAGAGACCCAGTACTTC. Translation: CASSQSGGTGEETQYF.

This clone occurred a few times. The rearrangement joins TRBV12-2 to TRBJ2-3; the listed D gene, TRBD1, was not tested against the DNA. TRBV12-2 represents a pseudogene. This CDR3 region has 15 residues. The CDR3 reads CASRSYRGGTDTQYF. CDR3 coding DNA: TGTGCAAGTCGCTCGTACAGGGGAGGTACAGATACGCAGTATTTT.

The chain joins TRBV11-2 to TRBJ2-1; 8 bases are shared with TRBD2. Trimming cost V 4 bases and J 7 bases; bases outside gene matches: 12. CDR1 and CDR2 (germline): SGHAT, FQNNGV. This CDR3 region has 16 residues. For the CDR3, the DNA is TGTGCCAGCAGCTCTCTCTCGGGGGGGCCGGGGAATGAGCAGTTCTTC. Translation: CASSSLSGGPGNEQFF.

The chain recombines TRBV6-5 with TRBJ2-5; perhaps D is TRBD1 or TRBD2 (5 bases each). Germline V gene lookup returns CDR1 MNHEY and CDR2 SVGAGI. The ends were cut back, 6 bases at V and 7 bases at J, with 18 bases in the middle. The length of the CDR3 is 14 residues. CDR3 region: CASSLDRKLATQYF. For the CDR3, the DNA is TGTGCCAGCAGCCTCGACAGAAAGCTAGCGACCCAGTACTTC.

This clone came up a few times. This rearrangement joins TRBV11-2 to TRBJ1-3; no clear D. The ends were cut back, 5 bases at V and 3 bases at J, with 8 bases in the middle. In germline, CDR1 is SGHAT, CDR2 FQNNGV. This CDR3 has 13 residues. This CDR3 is CASSVSHGNTIYF. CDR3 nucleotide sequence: TGTGCCAGCAGCGTATCGCATGGAAACACCATATATTTT.

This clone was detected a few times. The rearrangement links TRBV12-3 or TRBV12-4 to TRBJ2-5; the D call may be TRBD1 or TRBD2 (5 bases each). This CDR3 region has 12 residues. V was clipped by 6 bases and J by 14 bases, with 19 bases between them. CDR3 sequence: CASRLPSGPPYF. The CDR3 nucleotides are TGTGCCAGCAGATTGCCCTCGGGACCTCCCTACTTC.

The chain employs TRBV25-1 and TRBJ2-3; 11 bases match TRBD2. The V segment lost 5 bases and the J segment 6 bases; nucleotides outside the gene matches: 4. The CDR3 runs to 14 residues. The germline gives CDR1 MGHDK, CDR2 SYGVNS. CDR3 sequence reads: CASSTSGSSDTQYF. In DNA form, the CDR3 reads TGTGCCAGCAGTACTAGCGGGAGCAGCGATACGCAGTATTTT.

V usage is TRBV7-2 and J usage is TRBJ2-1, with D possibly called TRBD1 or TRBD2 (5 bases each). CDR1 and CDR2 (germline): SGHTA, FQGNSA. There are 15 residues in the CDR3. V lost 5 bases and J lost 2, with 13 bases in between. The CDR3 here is CASSPGTETYNEQFF. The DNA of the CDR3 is TGTGCCAGCAGCCCGGGGACGGAAACCTACAATGAGCAGTTCTTC.

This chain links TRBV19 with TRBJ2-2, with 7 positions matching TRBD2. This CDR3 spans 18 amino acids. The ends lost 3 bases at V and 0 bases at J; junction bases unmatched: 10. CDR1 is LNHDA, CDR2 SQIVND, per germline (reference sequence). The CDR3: CASSIPGAGLPNTGELFF. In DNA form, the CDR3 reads TGTGCCAGTAGTATCCCCGGAGCGGGACTGCCGAACACCGGGGAGCTGTTTTTT.